This T cell receptor beta chain was identified in a study of blood T cell repertoires in COVID-19 (dated by TCRdb to the early 2020s). Broadly, across the study: Samples covering the acute and convalescent phases of COVID-19 were provided by collaborators in the United States, Italy and Spain. The material from the prospective study consisted of cDNA or gDNA derived from T cells, B-cell-depleted T cells, or PBMCs. Subjects who had been exposed to COVID-19, were actively infected with it, or had recovered from it provided the deeply sampled blood TCRbeta repertoires that made up the dataset. The repertoires were released in a freely available public database meant as a resource for research on the immune response to SARS-CoV-2. The samples were drawn from two sources: the first 160 participants of the ongoing ImmuneRACE study, and 1,000 to 1,500 subjects contributed by 6 global collaborators. A de-identified subject ID, COVID-19 status, age in years and sex were almost always included in the sample metadata. Where available, HLA class I and class II types were taken from metadata supplied by the sample provider and were not determined by assay-based typing.

TCRbeta CDR3 regions were amplified from genomic DNA by means of the immunoSEQ Assay, a bias-controlled multiplex PCR. Regarding the original processing steps: The number of nucleated cells in each sample was estimated by amplification of reference gene primers within the assay. Sequence reads were collapsed and filtered to measure the absolute abundance of every unique TCRbeta CDR3 rearrangement. Productive Simpson clonality was computed per sample as the square root of Simpson's diversity index over productive rearrangements. As stored in TCRdb, this immuneACCESS dataset retains in-frame rearrangements with V and J assigned. A fraction of the clones does not appear; measured against another copy, unresolved V genes explain less than half of the discrepancy, and the remainder lacks a known reason. From that table come the V and J calls and clone size; the DNA was used to work out D and trimming. The sample records a few hundred thousand clones, roughly nine tenths of which are singletons. Clones ranked in the top ten supply under 3.5% of the sample.

As regards this clone: Its antigen has not been determined. No base quality values were provided; no much bigger clone lies one nucleotide off.

Enrolling through a virtual design, the prospective study's participants ranged in age from about 18 to 89 years and lived across about two dozen United States geographic areas. In the prospective study, participants were assigned to cohorts based on the clinical history participants reported in a screening survey and a study questionnaire. Exposed participants had been in contact, within 2 weeks of entering the study, with a person who had a PCR-confirmed or clinician-diagnosed case of COVID-19. Each participant in the prospective study had whole blood, serum and a nasopharyngeal or oropharyngeal swab collected by mobile phlebotomists. Over an approximately 2-month period, participants in the prospective study had the option of providing additional blood draws and questionnaires. Before DNA extraction, blood samples from the prospective study were shipped at room temperature or frozen. Study-wide findings and limitations: The quantity of clinical and demographic metadata differed by source and by participant and was supplied without curation.

This receptor was obtained from a woman in her fifties or sixties who had been exposed to COVID-19. What was sequenced was PBMCs or T cells enriched from blood (not recorded which).

In nucleotides, the sequence is TGCGCCAGCAGCCCGGAAAGGGGGGGCTACACCTTC. It translates to CASSPERGGYTF. The rearrangement combines TRBV4-1 with TRBJ1-2; perhaps TRBD1 is the D gene, with 6 bases matching. Trimming at the junction amounts to 4 bases on V and 8 bases on J, and the germline ends lie 11 bases apart. The CDR3 goes from the cysteine to the phenylalanine over 12 residues. Only the CDR3 DNA is retained, 36 bases long and in frame from the first base. Taken from the germline V gene, the CDR1 and CDR2 loops are MGHRA and YSYEKL.